Sequencing of this TCR beta chain was carried out in a study of T cell responses to AZD1222 COVID-19 vaccine. The CDR3 runs to 17 residues. Trimming took 4 bases from V and 4 from J; bases not matched to a gene: 9. CDR1 and CDR2 from the germline V gene are SGDLS and YYNGEE. The repertoire was sequenced with immunoSEQ multiplex PCR; TCRdb's copy has only in-frame clones and lacks some. The data contain tens of thousands of clones, 88% of them singletons. This receptor was identified in an adult who received the AZD1222 COVID-19 vaccine. The V gene is TRBV9, the J gene TRBJ2-1; 12 nucleotides align to TRBD2. The source material was peripheral blood, sampled 28 days after the second AZD1222 dose. This CDR3 is CASSLTPLAGGYNEQFF. DNA for the CDR3: TGTGCCAGCAGCTTAACACCTCTAGCGGGAGGGTACAATGAGCAGTTCTTC.